This passage covers 19 T cell receptor beta chains from one sample sequenced in a study of cytomegalovirus exposure and HLA in healthy donors. PCR involved 60 Vbeta and 13 Jbeta primers. Produced via immunoSEQ multiplex PCR; TCRdb's table is partial and in-frame only. Among some 120,000 clones, roughly 74% were seen once, and the ten largest hold about 6%. The sequenced sample was PBMCs. These receptors originate from a woman between 45 and 60 years old in good health and CMV-seropositive.

The chain recombines TRBV7-9 with TRBJ2-2; 8 bases agree with TRBD2. V lost 5 bases to trimming and J lost 6 bases; unmatched junction nucleotides: 5. This CDR3 spans 14 amino acids. Germline CDR1 is SEHNR and CDR2 is FQNEAQ (reference sequence). The DNA for the CDR3 is TGTGCCAGCAGCCCCGGACTAGCTGCCGGGGAGCTGTTTTTT. This gives the protein CASSPGLAAGELFF.

This clone appeared a few times. This sequence joins TRBV5-6 and TRBJ2-7; no clear D. Germline V gene lookup returns CDR1 SGHDT and CDR2 YYEEEE. This CDR3 region has 14 residues. Trimming cost V 0 bases and J 5 bases, with 12 bases left between them. In DNA, the CDR3 is TGTGCCAGCAGCTTGGATGTAGTCCTGAACGAGCAGTACTTC. Protein: CASSLDVVLNEQYF.

The chain recombines TRBV9 with TRBJ2-1; TRBD2 matches 11 bases. Trimming cost V 3 bases and J 8 bases; bases outside gene matches: 10. Germline V CDR1 and CDR2: SGDLS, YYNGEE. The CDR3 contains 16 residues. The CDR3 loop reads CASSGLLAGALDEQFF. The CDR3 nucleotides read TGTGCCAGCAGCGGACTACTAGCGGGGGCGCTCGATGAGCAGTTCTTC.

The genes are TRBV9 and TRBJ2-3, with D uncertain. CDR1 is SGDLS and CDR2 is YYNGEE in the germline V gene. This CDR3 is 13 amino acids long. Trimming shortened V by 0 bases and J by 2 bases, and 4 bases separated the two germline ends. The CDR3 coding sequence is TGTGCCAGCAGCGTAGGCGTCACAGATACGCAGTATTTT. Translated: CASSVGVTDTQYF.

In nucleotides, the CDR3 is TGTGCCAGCAGCCGGGACAGGGGCTATGGCTACACCTTC. Translation: CASSRDRGYGYTF. The chain joins TRBV4-2 to TRBJ1-2; 10 bases map to TRBD1. Trimming removed 4 bases from V and 4 bases from J; junction bases left unmatched: 0. Germline V gene lookup returns CDR1 LGHNA and CDR2 YNFKEQ. The CDR3 runs to 13 residues.

A word on this clone: Other DNA sequences in the sample encode the same CDR3. The chain links TRBV6-5 to TRBJ2-3; 9 bases match TRBD2. V lost 6 bases, J lost 6 bases, and 7 bases stayed unmatched. Germline CDR1 reads MNHEY; CDR2 reads SVGAGI. The CDR3 spans 14 residues. This chain's CDR3 is CASRTSGGLDTQYF. The CDR3 DNA follows: TGTGCCAGCAGAACGAGCGGGGGGTTGGATACGCAGTATTTT.

This clone was seen a few times. One end of the junction varies from germline; a read error may be responsible. V gene TRBV7-9 combines with J gene TRBJ2-7; D not resolved. The CDR3 is made up of 12 amino acids. CDR1 SEHNR and CDR2 FQNEAQ come from the germline V gene (reference sequence). The CDR3 region has the DNA TGTTCCAGCAGCGTAGATGCAGGCGAGCAGTACTTC. It translates to CSSSVDAGEQYF.

The rearrangement uses TRBV5-1 and TRBJ1-5, with 8 bases that match TRBD1. CDR3 size: 15 residues. The trim removed 4 bases at V and 0 bases at J, leaving 3 bases unmatched. CDR1 is SGHRS and CDR2 is YFSETQ in the germline V gene. The CDR3 region is CASSPTGDSNQPQHF. The CDR3 DNA reads as TGCGCCAGCAGCCCGACAGGGGATAGCAATCAGCCCCAGCATTTT.

The rearrangement joins TRBV5-5 to TRBJ1-2, with D maybe TRBD1 (6 bases). The CDR3 consists of 15 residues. Germline V gene sequence: CDR1 SGHKS, CDR2 YYEKEE (reference sequence). V dropped 2 bases and J dropped 6 bases, with 17 bases sitting between them. CDR3 coding DNA: TGTGCCAGCAGCTTTTTGGGGGCCGGGGCCGATGGCTACACCTTC. Residues: CASSFLGAGADGYTF. The whole variable domain, remainder taken from reference TRBV5-5 and TRBJ1-2, is DAGVTQSPTHLIKTRGQQVTLRCSPISGHKSVSWYQQVLGQGPQFIFQYYEKEERGRGNFPDRFSARQFPNYSSELNVNALLLGDSALYLCASSFLGAGADGYTFGSGTRLTVV.

The chain joins TRBV7-2 to TRBJ2-3; D is uncertain. Trimming removed 5 bases at V and 1 base at J, with 4 bases between. Looked up from germline, CDR1 is SGHTA and CDR2 is FQGNSA. The CDR3 runs to 12 residues. In DNA form, the CDR3 reads TGTGCCAGCAGCGAGGGCACAGATACGCAGTATTTT. Translation gives CASSEGTDTQYF.

The V and J genes are TRBV19 and TRBJ1-2; D is unclear. The CDR3 sequence is 14 residues long. The germline CDR1 and CDR2 sequences are LNHDA and SQIVND (reference sequence). The V and J ends lost 4 bases and 2 bases respectively, with 11 bases between them. Here the CDR3 reads CASSTVGRNYGYTF. The CDR3 DNA reads TGTGCCAGTAGTACAGTTGGGAGGAACTATGGCTACACCTTC.

This clone occurred a few times. The rearrangement uses TRBV30 and TRBJ2-5, with 7 bases matching TRBD2. CDR3 length: 15 residues. The V gene end was trimmed by 5 bases and the J gene end by 0 bases; junction bases not matched to a gene: 9. Germline V gives CDR1 GTSNPN, CDR2 SVGIG (reference sequence). The CDR3 DNA sequence: TGTGCCTGGGGGAGGGCGGGGAACAACCAAGAGACCCAGTACTTC. Its translation is CAWGRAGNNQETQYF.

This clone was detected a few times. The sample carries other DNA sequences with the same CDR3. The rearrangement uses TRBV2 and TRBJ1-6, with TRBD1 matching 10 bases. From germline, CDR1 is SNHLY and CDR2 FYNNEI. This CDR3 has 15 residues. Trimming cost V 4 bases and J 4 bases; bases outside gene matches: 1. CDR3: CASSAGQGYNSPLHF. The CDR3, as DNA: TGTGCCAGCAGTGCGGGACAGGGGTATAATTCACCCCTCCACTTT.

The sample holds a few counts of this clone. The chain couples TRBV6-5 to TRBJ2-7; 7 bases match TRBD2. The V and J ends lost 5 bases and 0 bases, in that order; junction bases with no gene match: 7. Germline V gene sequence: CDR1 MNHEY, CDR2 SVGAGI. This CDR3 is built from 15 residues. The CDR3 reads CASSPGGSLSYEQYF. The CDR3 DNA reads as TGTGCCAGCAGTCCCGGGGGGTCCCTCTCCTACGAGCAGTACTTC.

In DNA form, the CDR3 reads TGCGCCAGCAGCCAAGGGGCCGATGTGGAGACCCAGTACTTC. Its protein product is CASSQGADVETQYF. V usage is TRBV4-1 and J usage is TRBJ2-5; D is unclear. V lost 1 base and J 5 bases, leaving 11 bases between the germline ends. The CDR3 contains 14 residues. The germline V gene has CDR1 MGHRA and CDR2 YSYEKL.

This clone was observed a few times. The V gene is TRBV28, the J gene TRBJ2-7; 8 bases match TRBD2. The germline V gene encodes CDR1 MDHEN and CDR2 SYDVKM. J lost 2 bases, V lost 2 bases, and 5 bases had no gene match. The CDR3 extends over 15 amino acids. The DNA for the CDR3 is TGTGCCAGCAGTTTAGCGGCGGGGGGCCCCTACGAGCAGTACTTC. Translating it yields CASSLAAGGPYEQYF.

This clone was found a few times. V and J are TRBV5-4 and TRBJ1-1; TRBD1 matches at 7 bases. This CDR3 is built from 13 residues. The J segment lost 4 bases and the V segment lost 2 bases, leaving 2 bases of the junction unmatched. Germline V gives CDR1 SGHNT, CDR2 YYREEE (reference sequence). Here the CDR3 DNA reads TGTGCCAGCAGCTTAAACAGGGGCACTGAAGCTTTCTTT. Protein product: CASSLNRGTEAFF. Full variable domain (outside the CDR3, taken from reference TRBV5-4 and TRBJ1-1): ETGVTQSPTHLIKTRGQQVTLRCSSQSGHNTVSWYQQALGQGPQFIFQYYREEENGRGNFPPRFSGLQFPNYSSELNVNALELDDSALYLCASSLNRGTEAFFGQGTRLTVV.

J is TRBJ1-4 and V is TRBV11-2; maybe TRBD1 (5 bases). With 4 bases removed from V and 5 bases from J, the gap between germline ends came to 17 bases. This CDR3 comprises 16 residues. Per germline, CDR1 SGHAT and CDR2 FQNNGV. In DNA form, the CDR3 reads TGTGCCAGCAGCTCCCCTCCGGGCAGGGTGAATGAAAAACTGTTTTTT. Amino acids: CASSSPPGRVNEKLFF.

The chain couples TRBV19 to TRBJ2-7, with TRBD1 matching over 7 bases. There are 15 residues in the CDR3. The V gene's germline CDR1 is LNHDA and CDR2 SQIVND (reference sequence). J was trimmed by 3 bases and V by 3 bases; bases with no gene match: 8. The CDR3 here is CASSIHPGGNYEQYF. The CDR3 coding sequence is TGTGCCAGTAGTATCCACCCAGGGGGAAACTACGAGCAGTACTTC.